Below are 32 T cell receptor beta chains sequenced from a single sample in a study of shared clonotypes between healthy human individuals (dated by TCRdb to the early 2020s). Libraries were prepared through the immunoSEQ multiplex PCR assay. TCRdb took over this immuneACCESS table, retaining in-frame rearrangements with V and J assigned. Such tables are incomplete; in checked studies, under half of the missing clones stem from an unresolved V gene, and the remainder is unexplained. This sample holds 2 million to 2.5 million clones; approximately 96% were observed only once. Less than 0.15% of the sample is held by the ten biggest clonotypes. Sequencing was performed on naive CD4+ T cells sorted from blood. The sample's cell subset or site label is to be understood as: CD45RA+ positively selected. The receptors here all came from a man aged 18 to 35 in good health.

This chain uses TRBV13 with TRBJ2-3; D gene unclear. This CDR3 contains 18 residues. Germline V gives CDR1 PRHDT, CDR2 FYEKMQ (reference sequence). V lost 4 bases, J lost 2 bases, and 22 bases lay in between. CDR3 region: CASSSPRVATLATDTQYF. In DNA form, the CDR3 reads TGTGCCAGCAGCTCCCCTAGAGTGGCGACGTTGGCCACAGATACGCAGTATTTT.

This rearrangement joins TRBV7-2 to TRBJ2-7, with a possible D match to TRBD2 (5 bases). Germline values: CDR1 SGHTA, CDR2 FQGNSA. The CDR3 is made up of 13 amino acids. V gave up 2 bases and J gave up 3 bases, with 8 bases separating them. The CDR3, as DNA: TGTGCCAGCAGCTTAAGCGGAGACTACGAGCAGTACTTC. Its translation is CASSLSGDYEQYF.

CDR3 protein: CATSRGGGGAGELFF. The CDR3 DNA is TGTGCCACCAGCAGAGGAGGAGGGGGCGCCGGGGAGCTGTTTTTT. This rearrangement joins TRBV15 to TRBJ2-2, with D perhaps matching TRBD1 (7 bases). Germline loops: CDR1 LNHNV, CDR2 YYDKDF (reference sequence). Trimming pared 1 base from V and 6 bases from J, leaving 12 bases between. This CDR3 comprises 15 residues. Full variable domain (missing parts from reference TRBV15 and TRBJ2-2): DAMVIQNPRYQVTQFGKPVTLSCSQTLNHNVMYWYQQKSSQAPKLLFHYYDKDFNNEADTPDNFQSRRPNTSFCFLDIRSPGLGDTAMYLCATSRGGGGAGELFFGEGSRLTVL.

This clone was detected once. CDR3 residues: CASIQEGVAETQYF. As DNA, the CDR3 is TGTGCCAGCATTCAGGAGGGAGTAGCAGAGACCCAGTACTTC. The chain uses TRBV2 and TRBJ2-5; D possibly corresponds to TRBD2 (6 bases). Trimming pared 7 bases from V and 4 bases from J, leaving 16 bases between. CDR3 length: 14 amino acids. CDR1 is SNHLY and CDR2 is FYNNEI in the germline V gene.

Points on this clone: The sample has other DNA sequences that encode this CDR3 too. This chain links TRBV6-5 with TRBJ1-5, with 7 nucleotides matching TRBD1. Looked up from germline, CDR1 is MNHEY and CDR2 is SVGAGI. The CDR3 consists of 14 residues. V trimming: 6 bases; J trimming: 0 bases; junction bases outside the gene matches: 2. CDR3 nucleotides: TGTGCCAGCAGAAGGGACAGTAGCAATCAGCCCCAGCATTTT. Its translation is CASRRDSSNQPQHF.

The J gene is TRBJ1-4, the V gene TRBV7-8; D is unresolved. V lost 5 bases, J lost 6 bases, and 13 bases lay in between. Germline CDR1 SGHVS, CDR2 FQNEAQ. CDR3 length: 14 residues. CDR3 in DNA: TGTGCCAGCAGCAGAGGAGGTTTGGATGAAAAACTGTTTTTT. It yields the protein CASSRGGLDEKLFF.

V usage is TRBV5-1 and J usage is TRBJ1-2; possibly TRBD1 for D (6 bases). The CDR3 contains 16 residues. Between the trimmed V and J ends, which lost 0 bases and 8 bases, there was a span of 20 bases. Germline V CDR1 and CDR2: SGHRS, YFSETQ. CDR3 coding DNA: TGCGCCAGCAGCTTGGAGTCGGCAGGGGCCTTATACGGCTACACCTTC. Amino acid sequence: CASSLESAGALYGYTF. The full variable domain, with the rest looked up from reference TRBV5-1 and TRBJ1-2, is KAGVTQTPRYLIKTRGQQVTLSCSPISGHRSVSWYQQTPGQGLQFLFEYFSETQRNKGNFPGRFSGRQFSNSRSEMNVSTLELGDSALYLCASSLESAGALYGYTFGSGTRLTVV.

The genes are TRBV5-1 and TRBJ2-4, with D perhaps TRBD2 (6 bases). Germline V gene lookup returns CDR1 SGHRS and CDR2 YFSETQ. The ends were cut back, 1 base at V and 7 bases at J, with 12 bases in the middle. CDR3 length: 14 residues. This CDR3 reads CASSLRPGENIQYF. CDR3 nucleotide sequence: TGCGCCAGCAGCTTGCGTCCGGGGGAGAACATTCAGTACTTC.

The V gene is TRBV6-5, the J gene TRBJ2-1; 8 bases fit TRBD1. V lost 5 bases and J lost 7; bases outside the gene matches: 7. Germline V gene sequence: CDR1 MNHEY, CDR2 SVGAGI. This CDR3 spans 14 amino acids. The CDR3 reads CASSRDRQLNEQFF. CDR3 nucleotides: TGTGCCAGCAGTAGGGACAGGCAGTTGAATGAGCAGTTCTTC.

The V and J genes are TRBV5-1 and TRBJ1-1, with TRBD1 as a possible D gene (5 bases). V was trimmed by 1 base and J by 1 base, leaving 14 bases between them. The length of the CDR3 is 16 residues. The germline CDR1 and CDR2 sequences are SGHRS and YFSETQ. For the CDR3, the DNA is TGCGCCAGCAGCTTGCAGGTGCAGGGCGGGAACACTGAAGCTTTCTTT. It is translated as CASSLQVQGGNTEAFF. The whole variable domain, remainder taken from reference TRBV5-1 and TRBJ1-1, is KAGVTQTPRYLIKTRGQQVTLSCSPISGHRSVSWYQQTPGQGLQFLFEYFSETQRNKGNFPGRFSGRQFSNSRSEMNVSTLELGDSALYLCASSLQVQGGNTEAFFGQGTRLTVV.

The rearrangement joins TRBV25-1 to TRBJ1-2, with a tentative D call TRBD1 (5 bases). Germline CDR1 is MGHDK and CDR2 is SYGVNS. CDR3 size: 16 residues. The V end lost 2 bases, the J end lost 4 bases, and 17 bases lay between the germline ends. CDR3 residues: CASSERRGTSGYGYTF. Written as DNA, the CDR3 is TGTGCCAGCAGTGAAAGAAGGGGCACGTCGGGCTATGGCTACACCTTC.

The CDR3 nucleotides read TGCGCCAGCAGCTTGAACTCGGGACAGGGGGCCGATACGCAGTATTTT. The encoded protein is CASSLNSGQGADTQYF. The rearrangement joins TRBV5-1 to TRBJ2-3; 12 nucleotides agree with TRBD1. The V gene end was trimmed by 1 base and the J gene end by 6 bases; junction bases not matched to a gene: 6. CDR3 length equals 16 residues. Germline V gives CDR1 SGHRS, CDR2 YFSETQ. Full variable domain (remainder filled in from reference TRBV5-1 and TRBJ2-3): KAGVTQTPRYLIKTRGQQVTLSCSPISGHRSVSWYQQTPGQGLQFLFEYFSETQRNKGNFPGRFSGRQFSNSRSEMNVSTLELGDSALYLCASSLNSGQGADTQYFGPGTRLTVL.

This chain connects TRBV27 to TRBJ2-5; 11 nucleotides align to TRBD1. Germline values: CDR1 MNHEY, CDR2 SMNVEV (reference sequence). The V and J ends lost 5 bases and 7 bases, in that order; junction bases with no gene match: 6. The CDR3 totals 14 residues. The CDR3 is CASSGQGAIGTQYF. CDR3 bases: TGTGCCAGCAGTGGACAGGGGGCCATCGGGACCCAGTACTTC.

Notes on this clone: One end of the junction does not line up with germline, which may come from a read error. V gene TRBV7-7 combines with J gene TRBJ2-5; 9 nucleotides align to TRBD2. Germline values: CDR1 SSHAT, CDR2 FNYEAQ (reference sequence). The CDR3 extends over 15 amino acids. As DNA, the CDR3 is TGTGCTAGCAGTATGGCGGGAGGGCCTCAAGAGACCCAGTACTTC. It translates to CASSMAGGPQETQYF.

V usage is TRBV30 and J usage is TRBJ2-7, with 7 bases matching TRBD1. CDR3 length: 14 residues. Germline CDR1 GTSNPN, CDR2 SVGIG (reference sequence). V shed 3 bases, J shed 2 bases, and the junction held 7 bases outside the gene matches. The CDR3 nucleotides are TGTGCCTGGAGGAAGGGGGCAGGCCCCTACGAGCAGTACTTC. As protein: CAWRKGAGPYEQYF.

This chain joins TRBV6-1 and TRBJ2-7; D tentatively reads TRBD1 or TRBD2 (5 bases each). The CDR3 is 13 residues long. Between the trimmed V and J ends, which lost 5 bases and 3 bases, there was a span of 11 bases. CDR1 is MNHNS, CDR2 SASEGT, per germline. The CDR3 protein is CASSRGRDYEQYF. The CDR3 DNA reads as TGTGCCAGCAGTCGGGGCAGGGACTACGAGCAGTACTTC.

About this clone itself: The same CDR3 arises from other DNA sequences in this sample as well. This rearrangement joins TRBV5-1 to TRBJ2-3, with D possibly called TRBD1 or TRBD2 (5 bases each). The V end lost 5 bases, the J end lost 0 bases, and 7 bases lay between the germline ends. This CDR3 has 13 residues. Germline V CDR1 and CDR2: SGHRS, YFSETQ. The CDR3 DNA follows: TGCGCCAGCAGTGGGGGTAGCACAGATACGCAGTATTTT. Translating it yields CASSGGSTDTQYF.

V and J are TRBV6-1 and TRBJ2-7; 8 positions match TRBD1. Germline loops: CDR1 MNHNS, CDR2 SASEGT. V lost 8 bases, J lost 0 bases, and 6 bases stayed unmatched. The CDR3 consists of 14 residues. This CDR3 reads CASLQGQASYEQYF. In DNA, the CDR3 is TGTGCCAGCCTGCAGGGACAGGCCTCCTACGAGCAGTACTTC.

The chain carries TRBV10-3 and TRBJ2-1; maybe TRBD2 (5 bases). This CDR3 contains 12 residues. Trimming stripped 6 bases from V and 8 bases from J, with 11 bases between. The germline gives CDR1 ENHRY, CDR2 SYGVKD. The CDR3 DNA reads as TGTGCCATCAGCCCCGGGGTGGATGAGCAGTTCTTC. Translation: CAISPGVDEQFF.

The chain links TRBV15 to TRBJ1-5, with 8 bases identical to TRBD1. CDR1 and CDR2 (germline): LNHNV, YYDKDF (reference sequence). This CDR3 comprises 16 residues. V lost 0 bases, J lost 8 bases, and 9 bases stayed unmatched. CDR3 DNA: TGTGCCACCAGCAGAGATTGGTTGGACAGGGCAAAGCCCCAGCATTTT. It codes for CATSRDWLDRAKPQHF. Drawing the rest from reference TRBV15 and TRBJ1-5, the complete variable domain is DAMVIQNPRYQVTQFGKPVTLSCSQTLNHNVMYWYQQKSSQAPKLLFHYYDKDFNNEADTPDNFQSRRPNTSFCFLDIRSPGLGDTAMYLCATSRDWLDRAKPQHFGDGTRLSIL.

Worth noting for this clone: Other DNA sequences in the sample encode the same CDR3. J is TRBJ2-2 and V is TRBV30, with no clear D. CDR1 is GTSNPN, CDR2 SVGIG, per germline (reference sequence). The CDR3 runs 13 residues. Trimming left V 2 bases short and J 1 base short, with 5 bases between. The CDR3 sequence is CAWSTGNTGELFF. CDR3 nucleotides: TGTGCCTGGAGTACCGGGAACACCGGGGAGCTGTTTTTT.

On this clone: Other DNA sequences in the same sample also yield this CDR3. The chain carries TRBV5-1 and TRBJ2-1, with 7 bases lining up with TRBD1. This CDR3 is built from 15 residues. Trimming took 4 bases from V and 4 from J; bases not matched to a gene: 8. Germline CDR1 reads SGHRS; CDR2 reads YFSETQ. CDR3 region: CASSPGQAAYNEQFF. Here the CDR3 DNA reads TGCGCCAGCAGCCCAGGACAGGCGGCATACAATGAGCAGTTCTTC.

This clone was recorded once. This sample includes further DNA sequences coding for the same CDR3. The genes are TRBV9 and TRBJ2-5; 11 positions agree with TRBD2. Germline CDR1 reads SGDLS; CDR2 reads YYNGEE. The trim removed 2 bases at V and 1 base at J, leaving 1 base unmatched. The CDR3 length is 15 residues. The CDR3 nucleotides are TGTGCCAGCAGCGTGGGGACTAGCGGCCAAGAGACCCAGTACTTC. Its translation is CASSVGTSGQETQYF.

The chain recombines TRBV25-1 with TRBJ2-1, with D possibly being TRBD2 (6 bases). V lost 2 bases to trimming and J lost 7 bases, with 12 bases between them. The CDR3 totals 14 residues. Germline loops: CDR1 MGHDK, CDR2 SYGVNS. CDR3 nucleotide sequence: TGTGCCAGCAGTGAACCCGACGGGAGTAATGAGCAGTTCTTC. The encoded protein is CASSEPDGSNEQFF.

This rearrangement joins TRBV28 to TRBJ2-1, with 14 bases lining up with TRBD2. The germline gives CDR1 MDHEN, CDR2 SYDVKM. The CDR3 extends over 16 amino acids. V shed 8 bases and J 8 bases; nucleotides not matched to a gene: 11. The CDR3, as DNA: TGTGCCAGCCCGCCCCCCGGGACTAGCGGGAGCTATGAGCAGTTCTTC. Translated: CASPPPGTSGSYEQFF. Filled out from reference TRBV28 and TRBJ2-1, the complete variable domain reads DVKVTQSSRYLVKRTGEKVFLECVQDMDHENMFWYRQDPGLGLRLIYFSYDVKMKEKGDIPEGYSVSREKKERFSLILESASTNQTSMYLCASPPPGTSGSYEQFFGPGTRLTVL.

This clone was counted a single time. The same CDR3 arises from other DNA sequences in this sample as well. The chain is built from TRBV6-5 and TRBJ1-2; tentatively, D is TRBD1 (6 bases). Germline CDR1 reads MNHEY; CDR2 reads SVGAGI. Trimming cost V 4 bases and J 1 base, with 7 bases left between them. The CDR3 length is 13 residues. The CDR3 loop reads CASSLDSNYGYTF. The DNA of the CDR3 is TGTGCCAGCAGTTTGGACAGTAACTATGGCTACACCTTC.

This chain connects TRBV19 to TRBJ2-5; D is unresolved. V lost 4 bases, J lost 2 bases, and 14 bases lay in between. From germline, CDR1 is LNHDA and CDR2 SQIVND (reference sequence). This CDR3 region has 15 residues. In nucleotides, the CDR3 is TGTGCCAGTAGTACCCTCGGTCTTCGACAAGAGACCCAGTACTTC. Its translation is CASSTLGLRQETQYF.

The CDR3 reads CASSEEGFPYNEQFF. DNA of the CDR3: TGTGCCAGCAGTGAAGAGGGCTTCCCCTACAATGAGCAGTTCTTC. This rearrangement joins TRBV6-1 to TRBJ2-1; no firm D call. The CDR3 totals 15 residues. Germline-derived CDR1 and CDR2 are MNHNS and SASEGT. The V end was cut by 1 base, the J end by 2 bases, with 9 bases between.

The gene calls are TRBV6-6 and TRBJ1-2, with 8 nucleotides matching TRBD1. This CDR3 has 16 amino acids. Germline V lookup: CDR1 MNHNY, CDR2 SVGAGI (reference sequence). V trimming: 5 bases; J trimming: 2 bases; junction bases outside the gene matches: 10. DNA for the CDR3: TGTGCCAGCAGTCAGATAGGACAGGGCCTGAACTATGGCTACACCTTC. Protein product: CASSQIGQGLNYGYTF.

The chain carries TRBV5-6 and TRBJ2-1; D not resolved. The CDR3 totals 12 residues. Trimming shortened V by 2 bases and J by 4 bases, and 4 bases separated the two germline ends. The germline gives CDR1 SGHDT, CDR2 YYEEEE. The CDR3 DNA follows: TGTGCCAGCAGCTTAAGGTACAATGAGCAGTTCTTC. Translated, it gives CASSLRYNEQFF.

J is TRBJ2-7 and V is TRBV10-3; tentatively, D is TRBD2 (7 bases). Trimming took 2 bases from V and 1 from J, leaving 12 bases between them. The germline V gene has CDR1 ENHRY and CDR2 SYGVKD. The CDR3 extends over 15 amino acids. CDR3 sequence: CAISEVKGGSYEQYF. The CDR3 nucleotides are TGTGCCATCAGTGAGGTAAAGGGGGGGTCCTACGAGCAGTACTTC.

The chain couples TRBV25-1 to TRBJ2-1; 8 bases fit TRBD1. Germline CDR1 is MGHDK and CDR2 is SYGVNS. This CDR3 contains 15 residues. Losses at the gene ends were 6 bases for V and 0 bases for J; bases not matched to a gene: 4. The CDR3 protein is CASSAGTGSYNEQFF. CDR3 bases: TGTGCCAGCAGCGCCGGGACAGGCTCCTACAATGAGCAGTTCTTC.